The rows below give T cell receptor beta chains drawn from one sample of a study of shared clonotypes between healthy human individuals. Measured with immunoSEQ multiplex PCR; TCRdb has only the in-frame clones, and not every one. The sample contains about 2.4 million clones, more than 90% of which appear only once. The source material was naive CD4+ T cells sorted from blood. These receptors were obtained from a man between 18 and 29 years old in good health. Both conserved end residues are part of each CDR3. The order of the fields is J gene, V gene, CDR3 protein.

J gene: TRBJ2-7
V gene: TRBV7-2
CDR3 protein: CASSFPGSYEQYF

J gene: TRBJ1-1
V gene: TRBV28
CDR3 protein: CASNPSSGLNTEAFF

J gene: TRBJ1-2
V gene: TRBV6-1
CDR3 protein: CASSPGGAGDGYTF

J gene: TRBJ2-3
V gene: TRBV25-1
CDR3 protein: CASSDRLAGVPDTQYF

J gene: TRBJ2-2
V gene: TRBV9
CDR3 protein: CASSLSGGYTGELFF

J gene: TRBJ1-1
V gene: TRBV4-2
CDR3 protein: CASSQEVQPTEAFF

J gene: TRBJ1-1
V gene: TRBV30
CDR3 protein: CAWSVGGGAEAFF

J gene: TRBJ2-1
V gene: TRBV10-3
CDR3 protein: CAISESWNEQFF

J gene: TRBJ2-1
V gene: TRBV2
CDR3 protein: CASSNGYNEQFF

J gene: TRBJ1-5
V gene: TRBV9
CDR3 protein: CASSVGDRGTPQHF

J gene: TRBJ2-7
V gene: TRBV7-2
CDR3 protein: CASSSRQAGSNEQYF

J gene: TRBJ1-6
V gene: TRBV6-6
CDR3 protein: CASSRGDSPLHF

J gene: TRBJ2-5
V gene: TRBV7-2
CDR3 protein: CASSPGTSGSFGGYF

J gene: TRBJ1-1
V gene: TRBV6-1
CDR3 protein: CASTGGTATEAFF

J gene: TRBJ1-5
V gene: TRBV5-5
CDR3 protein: CASSYLQRQPQHF

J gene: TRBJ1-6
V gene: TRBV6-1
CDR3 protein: CASSGGQSNSPLHF

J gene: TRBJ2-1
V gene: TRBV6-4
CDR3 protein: CASSEASGRSEQFF

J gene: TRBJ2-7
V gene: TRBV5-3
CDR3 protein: CARSSGTGYEQYF

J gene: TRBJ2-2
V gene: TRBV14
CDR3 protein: CASSQDLGAIANTGELFF

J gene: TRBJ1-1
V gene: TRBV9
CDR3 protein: CASSVLGGTEAFF

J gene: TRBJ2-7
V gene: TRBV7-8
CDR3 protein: CASSPDRAKNHEQYF

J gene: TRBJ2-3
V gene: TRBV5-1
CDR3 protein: CASSLVGQGTDTQYF

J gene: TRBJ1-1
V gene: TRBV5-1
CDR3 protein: CASSGTLGRYTEAFF

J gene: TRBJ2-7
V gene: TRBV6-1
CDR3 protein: CASSEGGYTYEQYF

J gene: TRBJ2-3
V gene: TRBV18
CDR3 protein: CASSPPGGLTDTQYF